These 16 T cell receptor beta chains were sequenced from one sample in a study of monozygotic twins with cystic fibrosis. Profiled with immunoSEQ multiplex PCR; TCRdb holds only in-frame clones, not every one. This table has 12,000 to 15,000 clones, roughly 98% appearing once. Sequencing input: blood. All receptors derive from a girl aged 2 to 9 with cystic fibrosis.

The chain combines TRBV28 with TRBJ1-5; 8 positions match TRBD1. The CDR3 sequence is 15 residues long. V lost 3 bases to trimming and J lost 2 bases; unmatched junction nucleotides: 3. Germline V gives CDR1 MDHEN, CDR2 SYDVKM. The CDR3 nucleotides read TGTGCCAGCAGTTTCGGGGACAGGCGCAATCAGCCCCAGCATTTT. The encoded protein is CASSFGDRRNQPQHF.

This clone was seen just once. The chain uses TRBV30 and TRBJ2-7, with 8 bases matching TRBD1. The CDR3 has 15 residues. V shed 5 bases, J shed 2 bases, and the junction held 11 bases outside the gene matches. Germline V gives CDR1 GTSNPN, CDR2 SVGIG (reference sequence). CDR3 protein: CAWGPGTGVPYEQYF. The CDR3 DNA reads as TGTGCCTGGGGGCCCGGGACAGGTGTCCCCTACGAGCAGTACTTC.

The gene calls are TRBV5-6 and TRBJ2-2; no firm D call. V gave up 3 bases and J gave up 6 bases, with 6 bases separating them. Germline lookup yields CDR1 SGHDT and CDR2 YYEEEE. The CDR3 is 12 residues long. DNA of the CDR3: TGTGCCAGCAGCTCGGACCCCGGGGAGCTGTTTTTT. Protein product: CASSSDPGELFF. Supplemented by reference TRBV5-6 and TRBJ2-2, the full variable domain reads DAGVTQSPTHLIKTRGQQVTLRCSPKSGHDTVSWYQQALGQGPQFIFQYYEEEERQRGNFPDRFSGHQFPNYSSELNVNALLLGDSALYLCASSSDPGELFFGEGSRLTVL.

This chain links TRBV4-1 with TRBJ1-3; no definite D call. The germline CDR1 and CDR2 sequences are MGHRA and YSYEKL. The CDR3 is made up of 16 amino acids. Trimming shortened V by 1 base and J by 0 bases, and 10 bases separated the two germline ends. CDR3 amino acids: CASSQVGFSSGNTIYF. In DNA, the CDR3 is TGCGCCAGCAGCCAAGTCGGGTTCAGCTCTGGAAACACCATATATTTT.

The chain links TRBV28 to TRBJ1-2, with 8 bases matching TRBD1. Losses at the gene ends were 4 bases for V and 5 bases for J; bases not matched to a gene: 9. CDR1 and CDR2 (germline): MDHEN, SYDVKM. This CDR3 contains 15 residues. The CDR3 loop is CASSSAGQGGYGYTF. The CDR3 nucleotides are TGTGCCAGCAGTTCCGCCGGACAGGGAGGATATGGCTACACCTTC.

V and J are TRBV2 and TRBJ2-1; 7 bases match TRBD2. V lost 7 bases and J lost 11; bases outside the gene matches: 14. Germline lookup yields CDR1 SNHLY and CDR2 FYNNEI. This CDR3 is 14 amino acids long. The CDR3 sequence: CASTYPGGLIKQFF. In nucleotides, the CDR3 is TGTGCCAGCACCTACCCGGGGGGTCTCATAAAGCAGTTCTTC.

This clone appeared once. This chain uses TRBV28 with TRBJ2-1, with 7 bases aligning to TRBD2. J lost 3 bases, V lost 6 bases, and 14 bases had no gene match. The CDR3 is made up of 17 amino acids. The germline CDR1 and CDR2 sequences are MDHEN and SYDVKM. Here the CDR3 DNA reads TGTGCCAGCAGGCCAATACGCAGCGGGGCTTTCTACAATGAGCAGTTCTTC. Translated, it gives CASRPIRSGAFYNEQFF.

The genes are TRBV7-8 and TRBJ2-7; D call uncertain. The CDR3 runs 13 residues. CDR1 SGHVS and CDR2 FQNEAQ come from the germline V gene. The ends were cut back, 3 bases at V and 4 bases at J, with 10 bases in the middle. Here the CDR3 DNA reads TGTGCCAGCAGCTTCACAGAGGATTACGAGCAGTACTTC. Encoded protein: CASSFTEDYEQYF. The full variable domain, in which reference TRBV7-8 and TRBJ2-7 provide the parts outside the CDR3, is GAGVSQSPRYKVAKRGQDVALRCDPISGHVSLFWYQQALGQGPEFLTYFQNEAQLDKSGLPSDRFFAERPEGSVSTLKIQRTQQEDSAVYLCASSFTEDYEQYFGPGTRLTVT.

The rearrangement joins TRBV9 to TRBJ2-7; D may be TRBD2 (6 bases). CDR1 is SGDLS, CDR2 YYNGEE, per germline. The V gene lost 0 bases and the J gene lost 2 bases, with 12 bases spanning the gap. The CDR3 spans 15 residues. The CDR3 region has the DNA TGTGCCAGCAGCGTAGGGGGGGAGTGGACCTACGAGCAGTACTTC. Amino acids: CASSVGGEWTYEQYF.

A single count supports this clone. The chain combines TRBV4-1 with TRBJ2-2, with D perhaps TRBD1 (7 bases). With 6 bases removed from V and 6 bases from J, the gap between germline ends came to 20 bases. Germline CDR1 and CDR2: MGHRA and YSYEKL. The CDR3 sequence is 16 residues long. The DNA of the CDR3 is TGCGCCAGCAGAGGGGGCGCGGGGTCTTGGGCCGGGGAGCTGTTTTTT. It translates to CASRGGAGSWAGELFF.

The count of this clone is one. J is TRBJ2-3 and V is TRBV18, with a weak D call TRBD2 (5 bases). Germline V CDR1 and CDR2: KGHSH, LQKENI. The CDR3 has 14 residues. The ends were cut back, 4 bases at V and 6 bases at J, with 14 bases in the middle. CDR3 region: CASSLRSGIDTQYF. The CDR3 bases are TGTGCCAGCTCACTTCGCTCCGGGATCGATACGCAGTATTTT.

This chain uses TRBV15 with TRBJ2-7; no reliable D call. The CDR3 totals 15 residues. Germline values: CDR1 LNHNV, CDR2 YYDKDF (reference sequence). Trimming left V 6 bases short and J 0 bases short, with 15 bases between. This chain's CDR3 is CATSPQRASSYEQYF. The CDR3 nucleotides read TGTGCCACCAGTCCCCAAAGGGCGAGCTCCTACGAGCAGTACTTC.

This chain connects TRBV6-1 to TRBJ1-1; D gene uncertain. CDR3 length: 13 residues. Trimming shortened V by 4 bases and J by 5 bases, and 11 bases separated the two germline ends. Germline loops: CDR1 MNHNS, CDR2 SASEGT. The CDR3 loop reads CASSGGGWTEAFF. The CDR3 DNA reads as TGTGCCAGCAGTGGGGGAGGATGGACTGAAGCTTTCTTT.

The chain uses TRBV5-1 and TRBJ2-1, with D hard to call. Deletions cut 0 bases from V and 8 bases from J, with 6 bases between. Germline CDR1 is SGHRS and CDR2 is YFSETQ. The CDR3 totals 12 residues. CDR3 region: CASSLEGYEQFF. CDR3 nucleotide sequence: TGCGCCAGCAGCTTGGAAGGTTATGAGCAGTTCTTC.

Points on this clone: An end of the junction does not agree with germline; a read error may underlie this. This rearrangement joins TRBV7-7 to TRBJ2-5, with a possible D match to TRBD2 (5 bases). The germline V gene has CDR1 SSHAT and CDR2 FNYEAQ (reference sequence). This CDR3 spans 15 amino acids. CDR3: CASSSTIRTSETQYF. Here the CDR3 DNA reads TGTGCTAGCAGCTCTACGATTAGGACTTCCGAGACCCAGTACTTC.

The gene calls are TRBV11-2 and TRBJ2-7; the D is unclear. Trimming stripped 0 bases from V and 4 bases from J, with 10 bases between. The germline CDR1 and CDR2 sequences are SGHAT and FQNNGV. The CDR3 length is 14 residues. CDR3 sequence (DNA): TGTGCCAGCAGCTTAGACAGGTTGTATTACGAGCAGTACTTC. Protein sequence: CASSLDRLYYEQYF.